Presented here are 4 T cell receptor beta chains from one specimen sequenced in a study of PD-1 blockade in classical Hodgkin lymphoma. Libraries were prepared by immunoSEQ multiplex PCR; TCRdb keeps only in-frame clonotypes and omits some of them. This sample has about 36,000 clones, with 69% found just once. There was relapse after autologous stem cell transplantation in every patient, and there was variation in brentuximab vedotin exposure. Sequencing was performed on peripheral blood mononuclear cells (PBMCs), taken before the second cycle of nivolumab. The source of these receptors is a human donor with classical Hodgkin lymphoma.

This chain uses TRBV10-3 with TRBJ1-1; no definite D call. Germline V gives CDR1 ENHRY, CDR2 SYGVKD. The CDR3 sequence is 15 residues long. The germline V and J ends were trimmed by 2 bases and 0 bases, with 10 bases remaining between them. The CDR3 region is CAISEGSGVNTEAFF. CDR3 DNA: TGTGCCATCAGTGAGGGTTCGGGTGTGAACACTGAAGCTTTCTTT.

J is TRBJ1-2 and V is TRBV19; TRBD1 matches at 8 bases. CDR1 is LNHDA, CDR2 SQIVND, per germline (reference sequence). This CDR3 spans 13 amino acids. V lost 7 bases, J lost 8 bases, and 9 bases stayed unmatched. The CDR3 protein is CASIGQGREGYTF. For the CDR3, the DNA is TGTGCCAGTATCGGACAGGGTAGGGAAGGCTACACCTTC.

The chain has TRBV28 and TRBJ2-7; 9 nucleotides agree with TRBD2. CDR3 length equals 12 residues. J gave up 3 bases and V 7 bases, and 1 base lay outside the gene matches. The germline gives CDR1 MDHEN, CDR2 SYDVKM. In DNA, the CDR3 is TGTGCCAGCACTAGCGGGATCTACGAGCAGTACTTC. Residues: CASTSGIYEQYF.

This clone is medium-sized by share. The chain joins TRBV6-1 to TRBJ1-5, with unresolved D. CDR3 length: 13 residues. From germline, CDR1 is MNHNS and CDR2 SASEGT. V was pared by 3 bases and J by 9 bases, with 12 bases between. DNA for the CDR3: TGTGCCAGCAGTGAGCCTTTTGCGTCGCCCCAGCATTTT. Encoded protein: CASSEPFASPQHF.